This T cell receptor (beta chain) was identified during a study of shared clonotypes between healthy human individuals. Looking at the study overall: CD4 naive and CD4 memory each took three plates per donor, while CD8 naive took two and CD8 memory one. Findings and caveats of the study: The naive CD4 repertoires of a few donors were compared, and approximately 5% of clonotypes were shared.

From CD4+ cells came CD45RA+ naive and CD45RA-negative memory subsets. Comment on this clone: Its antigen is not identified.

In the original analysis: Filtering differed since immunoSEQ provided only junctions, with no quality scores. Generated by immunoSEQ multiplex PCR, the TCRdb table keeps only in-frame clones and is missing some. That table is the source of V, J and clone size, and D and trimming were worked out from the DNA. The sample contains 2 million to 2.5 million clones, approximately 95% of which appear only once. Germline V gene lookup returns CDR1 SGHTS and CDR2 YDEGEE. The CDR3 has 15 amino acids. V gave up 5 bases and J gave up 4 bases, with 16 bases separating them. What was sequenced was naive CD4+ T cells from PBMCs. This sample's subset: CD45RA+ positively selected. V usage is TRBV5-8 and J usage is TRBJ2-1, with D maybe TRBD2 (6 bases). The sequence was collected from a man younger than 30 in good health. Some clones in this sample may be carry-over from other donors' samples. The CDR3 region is CASRPGTRPYNEQFF. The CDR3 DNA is TGTGCCAGCAGGCCCGGGACTCGACCTTACAATGAGCAGTTCTTC.